This T cell receptor (beta chain) was identified in a study of CD4+ T cells in melanoma. Study conclusions and caveats: A reported correlation linked neoantigen-specific CD4+ T cells to CD8+, macrophage and B cell function.

A word on this clone: Its target is not known.

Sequenced by immunoSEQ multiplex PCR; TCRdb stores in-frame clones only, minus some. This table holds nearly 50,000 clones, 85% to 90% found once. V was cut by 5 bases and J by 1 base, with 12 bases left in between. The CDR3 is made up of 13 amino acids. The V gene's germline CDR1 is SQVTM and CDR2 ANQGSEA. The V gene is TRBV29-1, the J gene TRBJ2-7; D not certain. This sequence was found in a human donor with melanoma. The sequenced material came from peripheral blood. The CDR3 nucleotides are TGCAGCGTTCTACAAACAGAATCCTACGAGCAGTACTTC. Its translation: CSVLQTESYEQYF.